A selection of T cell receptor beta chains follows, all from one sample in a study of neoadjuvant anti-PD-1 for oral cavity cancer. The table came from immunoSEQ multiplex PCR; TCRdb's copy has only in-frame clones and leaves some out. Of 30,000 to 35,000 clones listed, just under 90% were seen once; the top ten hold 3.5%. This material consisted of PBMCs, taken before nivolumab (anti-PD-1) treatment. The receptor set was obtained from a person between 40 and 85 years old with oral cavity squamous cell carcinoma. Each CDR3 is given with its conserved first and last residue. The D gene is left open where the match is weak. Clone size is stated in some rows and not others, as once, few, many or a class when expanded.

j_gene	abundance	d_gene	v_gene	CDR3nt	CDR3aa
TRBJ2-1	NA	TRBD2	TRBV7-2	TGTGCCAGCAGCTTAGGGGGGGGACTATTCTCCTACAATGAGCAGTTCTTC	CASSLGGGLFSYNEQFF
TRBJ1-2	NA	NA	TRBV5-1	TGCGCCAGCAGCTTGGACCCAGGGAAACTCTATGGCTACACCTTC	CASSLDPGKLYGYTF
TRBJ1-1	NA	TRBD1	TRBV9	TGTGCCAGCAGCCCCGGGACAGCTCTTGAAGCTTTCTTT	CASSPGTALEAFF
TRBJ1-2	NA	NA	TRBV7-9	TGTGCCAGCAGCTTATCCCAGGGTTTTGGCTACACCTTC	CASSLSQGFGYTF
TRBJ1-1	NA	NA	TRBV10-3	TGTGCCACTACCCCCAACTCGGGGGAGAACACTGAAGCTTTCTTT	CATTPNSGENTEAFF
TRBJ2-1	once	NA	TRBV11-3	TGTGCCAGCAGCTTAGACCGCGTTGACAAAGGTCAAAATGAGCAGTTCTTC	CASSLDRVDKGQNEQFF
TRBJ2-2	NA	NA	TRBV7-6	TGTGCCAGCAGCTTAGTCAGGGAAGGCACCGGGGAGCTGTTTTTT	CASSLVREGTGELFF
TRBJ2-3	NA	TRBD2	TRBV5-1	TGCGCCAGCAGCTTGGCTGCGGGGGGGCGGTTAGATACGCAGTATTTT	CASSLAAGGRLDTQYF
TRBJ2-5	NA	TRBD1	TRBV27	TGTGCCAGCAGTTTATGGGGGCCAGGGGGAGAGACCCAGTACTTC	CASSLWGPGGETQYF
TRBJ2-1	NA	NA	TRBV5-1	TGCGCCAGCAGCTTGGCCTGGGGGGCGCAGAATGAGCAGTTCTTC	CASSLAWGAQNEQFF
TRBJ2-1	NA	NA	TRBV6-1	TGTGCCAGCAGTGAAGGGAAGGGGCTTTCCGACAATGAGCAGTTCTTC	CASSEGKGLSDNEQFF
TRBJ2-4	NA	TRBD2	TRBV4-3	TGCGCCAGCAGCCAAGTGAGCGGGGGGGGGAAAAACATTCAGTACTTC	CASSQVSGGGKNIQYF
TRBJ1-5	NA	NA	TRBV28	TGTGCCAGCAGTCTTAGTATTTTTCAGCCCCAGCATTTT	CASSLSIFQPQHF
TRBJ1-1	once	NA	TRBV19	TGTGCCAGTAGTATAGTCCCAGGGGACGCCACTGAAGCTTTCTTT	CASSIVPGDATEAFF
TRBJ1-2	NA	NA	TRBV11-2	TGTGCCAGCAGACCCGTGAGGGATGGCTACACCTTC	CASRPVRDGYTF
TRBJ1-1	NA	NA	TRBV28	TGTGCCAGCAGTTCCCCGCAGGGGAGCAACACTGAAGCTTTCTTT	CASSSPQGSNTEAFF
TRBJ2-3	NA	NA	TRBV14	TGTGCCAGCAGCCTGGGACCCACAGATACGCAGTATTTT	CASSLGPTDTQYF
TRBJ2-1	NA	NA	TRBV12-5	TGTGCTAGTGGTTCCCTTAATGAGCAGTTCTTC	CASGSLNEQFF
TRBJ2-5	NA	NA	TRBV10-3	TGTGCCATCAGTGAAAAAGCCCAAGAGACCCAGTACTTC	CAISEKAQETQYF
TRBJ2-6	NA	TRBD1	TRBV4-3	TGCGCCAGCAGCCACTTAGGACAGGGGGTTGCTGGGGCCAACGTCCTGACTTTC	CASSHLGQGVAGANVLTF
TRBJ2-7	NA	NA	TRBV19	TGTGCCAGTGGCCCCGGACTCGCCTACGAGCAGTACTTC	CASGPGLAYEQYF
TRBJ1-5	once	NA	TRBV15	TGTGCCTCGAGGGATGGGGGCAATCAGCCCCAGCATTTT	CASRDGGNQPQHF
TRBJ1-5	NA	TRBD1	TRBV6-5	TGTGCCAGCAGTCAAGACAGGGGGTACAATCAGCCCCAGCATTTT	CASSQDRGYNQPQHF
TRBJ2-7	NA	TRBD1	TRBV10-2	TGCGCCAGCAGCGCGGGACAGGAGTACGAGCAGTACTTC	CASSAGQEYEQYF
TRBJ1-2	NA	NA	TRBV10-1	TGCGCCAGCAGTGAGTCGAAGGATTTTAACTATGGCTACACCTTC	CASSESKDFNYGYTF
TRBJ2-7	NA	TRBD2	TRBV27	TGTGCCAGCAGACTAGCGGGGGGCCCTACCCTAAGCTACGAGCAGTACTTC	CASRLAGGPTLSYEQYF
TRBJ1-2	few	NA	TRBV5-4	TGTGCCAGCAGCTTAGGGGCGACTAACTATGGCTACACCTTC	CASSLGATNYGYTF
TRBJ1-1	NA	NA	TRBV5-4	TGTGCCAGCAGCTTACACAGGGAAAGGGTTGAAGCTTTCTTT	CASSLHRERVEAFF
TRBJ2-5	NA	NA	TRBV6-5	TGTGCCAGCAGTTACTCGAGTGGTAGCGGGACCCAGTACTTC	CASSYSSGSGTQYF
TRBJ1-5	NA	NA	TRBV6-5	TGTGCCAGCAGTAACCGACTGGGGGATCAGCCCCAGCATTTT	CASSNRLGDQPQHF
TRBJ1-5	NA	NA	TRBV15	TGTGCCACCAGCTCGGGACGTACCCGACAGCCCCAGCATTTT	CATSSGRTRQPQHF
TRBJ2-1	NA	NA	TRBV15	TGTGCCACCAGCCCCTGGGTTTCGAATGAGCAGTTCTTC	CATSPWVSNEQFF
TRBJ2-7	once	TRBD1	TRBV7-2	TGTGCCAGCAGCCGAATAACAGGGGTGGGCGACGAGCAGTACTTC	CASSRITGVGDEQYF
TRBJ2-1	NA	NA	TRBV19	TGTGCCAGTAGTTTACAGGATGGGTTGTGGAATGAGCAGTTCTTC	CASSLQDGLWNEQFF
TRBJ2-1	NA	NA	TRBV5-1	TGCGCCAGTAGCCTCAGGGACCGCGATGAGCAGTTCTTC	CASSLRDRDEQFF
TRBJ2-1	NA	NA	TRBV6-6	TGTGCCAGCAGTTATCCTGGGCCTGGTACCTACAATGAGCAGTTCTTC	CASSYPGPGTYNEQFF
TRBJ1-1	NA	TRBD1	TRBV11-1	TGTGCCAGCAGCTTAGATCGACAGGGTGGGGGAGCTTTCTTT	CASSLDRQGGGAFF
TRBJ1-1	once	NA	TRBV10-3	TGTGCCATCAATTTTCAGGGGAACACTGAAGCTTTCTTT	CAINFQGNTEAFF
TRBJ1-5	NA	NA	TRBV19	TGTGCCAGTAGTCCGAGCGCAGGGAATAGCAATCAGCCCCAGCATTTT	CASSPSAGNSNQPQHF
TRBJ2-1	NA	NA	TRBV27	TGTGCCAGCAGGATCCGGGCCGCTTACGAGCAGTTCTTC	CASRIRAAYEQFF
TRBJ2-7	NA	NA	TRBV6-1	TGTGCCAGCAGTGTAGAGACAGGGAGGACCGAGCAGTACTTC	CASSVETGRTEQYF
TRBJ2-1	NA	NA	TRBV7-9	TGTGCCAGCAGCTTCCGAGCGTTTGAGCAGTTCTTC	CASSFRAFEQFF
TRBJ1-1	NA	NA	TRBV2	TGTGCCAGCACCCTTCGGGTTAAGGACACTGAAGCTTTCTTT	CASTLRVKDTEAFF
TRBJ2-7	NA	TRBD1	TRBV6-5	TGTGCCAGCAGTTACGCGGACAGGGGGGGTGAGCAGTACTTC	CASSYADRGGEQYF
TRBJ1-1	NA	TRBD1	TRBV19	TGTGCCACTTCGGGACAGGGCTCGAGTGAAGCTTTCTTT	CATSGQGSSEAFF
TRBJ1-1	NA	NA	TRBV7-9	TGTGCCAGCAGCCGCAATGGATTACAGAGTAACACTGAAGCTTTCTTT	CASSRNGLQSNTEAFF
TRBJ1-4	NA	NA	TRBV4-3	TGCGCCAGCAGCCGCGACAGATTCAATGAAAAACTGTTTTTT	CASSRDRFNEKLFF
TRBJ1-2	NA	NA	TRBV5-5	TGTGCCAGCAGCCAGGGCAAATGGGGGACGAACTATGGCTACACCTTC	CASSQGKWGTNYGYTF
TRBJ1-2	NA	NA	TRBV7-9	TGTGCCAGCAGCCAACAGGGTAGTTCCAACTATGGCTACACCTTC	CASSQQGSSNYGYTF
TRBJ1-2	NA	NA	TRBV7-2	TGTGCCAGCACCAACGGGGGAGGGGCGGGGTATGGCTACACCTTC	CASTNGGGAGYGYTF
TRBJ2-7	NA	TRBD1	TRBV6-5	TGTGCCAGCAGTTACTCGGGGACAGGGGGCGGCGAGCAGTACTTC	CASSYSGTGGGEQYF
TRBJ1-6	NA	NA	TRBV5-6	TGTGCCAGCAACCTACAGGTAAGGAAGGATTCACCCCTCCACTTT	CASNLQVRKDSPLHF
TRBJ1-1	NA	TRBD1	TRBV29-1	TGCAGCGTTGAGGACAGGATGAACACTGAAGCTTTCTTT	CSVEDRMNTEAFF
TRBJ2-6	NA	TRBD1	TRBV4-1	TGCGCCAGCAGCCAATCACAGGGGACTGGGGCCAACGTCCTGACTTTC	CASSQSQGTGANVLTF
TRBJ1-6	NA	NA	TRBV28	TGTGCCAGCAGTTACGGCAATAATTCACCCCTCCACTTT	CASSYGNNSPLHF
TRBJ2-7	NA	TRBD1	TRBV19	TGTGCCAGTAGTACCGCGGGACAGGGCTTTTACGAGCAGTACTTC	CASSTAGQGFYEQYF